The present T cell receptor (beta chain) was sequenced within a study of blood T cell repertoires in COVID-19. As for the study in general: PBMCs, B-cell-depleted T cells, or T cells were the source of the cDNA or gDNA that made up the material.

This table comes from immunoSEQ multiplex PCR, and its TCRdb copy is limited to in-frame clones, with some not included. Seen here are around 230,000 clones, 88% observed once, and the top ten hold roughly 2.6%. Recovered participants had two consecutive negative NP/OP PCR tests, healthcare professional clearance, or symptom resolution. This CDR3 spans 15 amino acids. Trimming removed 3 bases from V and 7 bases from J; junction bases left unmatched: 9. Germline V lookup: CDR1 SGHNT, CDR2 YYREEE (reference sequence). The clonotype originates from a woman aged 25 to 39 who had recovered from COVID-19. The chain carries TRBV5-4 and TRBJ1-4, with TRBD1 identical over 7 bases. Material: PBMCs or T cells enriched from blood (not recorded which). The CDR3 reads CASSSPGGIGEKLFF. Written as DNA, the CDR3 is TGTGCCAGCAGCTCACCAGGGGGAATAGGTGAAAAACTGTTTTTT. Supplemented by reference TRBV5-4 and TRBJ1-4, the full variable domain reads ETGVTQSPTHLIKTRGQQVTLRCSSQSGHNTVSWYQQALGQGPQFIFQYYREEENGRGNFPPRFSGLQFPNYSSELNVNALELDDSALYLCASSSPGGIGEKLFFGSGTQLSVL.